These 14 T cell receptor beta chains came from one sample sequenced in a study of blood T cell repertoires in COVID-19. Method: immunoSEQ multiplex PCR; TCRdb's copy keeps in-frame clones and lacks some. The sample includes some 200,000 clones, 70% to 90% of them seen just once. The specimen sequenced was peripheral blood. The origin of the receptors is a man over 45 with COVID-19, enrolled during active disease.

This clone was seen a single time. The V gene is TRBV20-1, the J gene TRBJ1-1, with a tentative D call TRBD1 (6 bases). CDR1 DFQATT and CDR2 SNEGSKA come from the germline V gene (reference sequence). Trimming took off 0 bases at V and 10 bases at J, with 9 bases between the two ends. The length of the CDR3 is 11 residues. This CDR3 is CSARDNRVAFF. In nucleotides, the CDR3 is TGCAGTGCTAGAGATAACAGGGTAGCTTTCTTT.

Only one count was recorded for this clone. The chain carries TRBV19 and TRBJ1-1, with TRBD1 matching 9 bases. The V gene end was trimmed by 6 bases and the J gene end by 3 bases; junction bases not matched to a gene: 5. The CDR3 is made up of 14 amino acids. Germline lookup yields CDR1 LNHDA and CDR2 SQIVND (reference sequence). As DNA, the CDR3 is TGTGCCAGTAGACACAGGGGGCGCGACACTGAAGCTTTCTTT. Amino acids: CASRHRGRDTEAFF.

As to this clone: Other nucleotide sequences from this sample produce the same CDR3. V gene TRBV7-3 combines with J gene TRBJ1-5; 8 nucleotides align to TRBD1. V lost 5 bases and J lost 7; bases outside the gene matches: 4. CDR1 and CDR2 (germline): SGHTA, FQGTGA. The CDR3 loop spans 13 amino acids. The chain's CDR3 is CASSIDRGQPQHF. The CDR3 DNA is TGTGCCAGCAGCATTGACAGGGGCCAGCCCCAGCATTTT. Using reference TRBV7-3 and TRBJ1-5 for the parts outside the CDR3, the full variable domain is GAGVSQTPSNKVTEKGKYVELRCDPISGHTALYWYRQSLGQGPEFLIYFQGTGAADDSGLPNDRFFAVRPEGSVSTLKIQRTERGDSAVYLCASSIDRGQPQHFGDGTRLSIL.

The chain has TRBV19 and TRBJ1-2, with D possibly being TRBD1 (6 bases). V was clipped by 4 bases and J by 2 bases, with 17 bases between them. The CDR3 is 16 residues long. Germline V CDR1 and CDR2: LNHDA, SQIVND (reference sequence). The CDR3 loop is CASSTGEGLPNYGYTF. The CDR3 DNA reads as TGTGCCAGTAGTACAGGGGAGGGGCTCCCCAACTATGGCTACACCTTC.

This clone was counted between two and nine times. J is TRBJ1-1 and V is TRBV20-1; D unresolved. There are 15 residues in the CDR3. CDR1 and CDR2 (germline): DFQATT, SNEGSKA (reference sequence). The germline V and J ends were trimmed by 3 bases and 0 bases, with 14 bases remaining between them. The CDR3 reads CSASSYSSLNTEAFF. CDR3 nucleotides: TGCAGTGCTAGTTCGTACAGCTCATTGAACACTGAAGCTTTCTTT.

The chain recombines TRBV5-1 with TRBJ1-1; D remains unclear. Germline V lookup: CDR1 SGHRS, CDR2 YFSETQ. Trimming stripped 4 bases from V and 4 bases from J, with 14 bases between. This CDR3 has 14 residues. DNA of the CDR3: TGCGCCAGCAGCCTCGACTCAACGGCCACTGAAGCTTTCTTT. The encoded protein is CASSLDSTATEAFF.

The V and J genes are TRBV5-4 and TRBJ2-5, with 7 bases identical to TRBD2. Trimming cost V 0 bases and J 5 bases; bases outside gene matches: 10. Per the germline V gene, CDR1 is SGHNT and CDR2 is YYREEE (reference sequence). CDR3 length: 16 residues. In nucleotides, the CDR3 is TGTGCCAGCAGCTTGGAGTCCGGGGGGTTCGGGGAGACCCAGTACTTC. Amino acid sequence: CASSLESGGFGETQYF. The full variable domain, completed using reference TRBV5-4 and TRBJ2-5, is ETGVTQSPTHLIKTRGQQVTLRCSSQSGHNTVSWYQQALGQGPQFIFQYYREEENGRGNFPPRFSGLQFPNYSSELNVNALELDDSALYLCASSLESGGFGETQYFGPGTRLLVL.

The chain recombines TRBV19 with TRBJ1-3, with TRBD1 as a possible D gene (6 bases). V lost 5 bases to trimming and J lost 3 bases, with 8 bases between them. The CDR3 consists of 13 residues. Per germline, CDR1 LNHDA and CDR2 SQIVND (reference sequence). This CDR3 reads CASSQGHGNTIYF. CDR3 DNA sequence: TGTGCCAGTAGTCAGGGACATGGAAACACCATATATTTT.

This chain joins TRBV28 and TRBJ1-6; no clear D gene. Germline V CDR1 and CDR2: MDHEN, SYDVKM. V shed 5 bases and J shed 6 bases, with 8 bases lying between them. This CDR3 has 13 residues. CDR3 sequence: CASSIGVNSPLHF. Written as DNA, the CDR3 is TGTGCCAGCAGTATCGGGGTTAATTCACCCCTCCACTTT.

There are a few counts of this clone. This chain joins TRBV7-9 and TRBJ1-2; D not resolved. Germline CDR1 is SEHNR and CDR2 is FQNEAQ (reference sequence). The CDR3 is made up of 14 amino acids. Trimming shortened V by 1 base and J by 4 bases, and 10 bases separated the two germline ends. The CDR3 coding sequence is TGTGCCAGCAGCTTAGGACGGGGATTCTATGGCTACACCTTC. The encoded protein is CASSLGRGFYGYTF.

CDR3 region: CSVRSRDEQYF. The CDR3 nucleotides read TGCAGCGTTCGATCCAGGGACGAGCAGTACTTC. V and J are TRBV29-1 and TRBJ2-7, with D possibly matching TRBD1 (5 bases). Germline V gene sequence: CDR1 SQVTM, CDR2 ANQGSEA. Trimming took off 5 bases at V and 5 bases at J, with 10 bases between the two ends. CDR3 length: 11 amino acids.

V is TRBV6-5 and J is TRBJ2-5, with a weak D call TRBD1 (5 bases). V shed 3 bases and J shed 5 bases, with 16 bases lying between them. Germline lookup yields CDR1 MNHEY and CDR2 SVGAGI. The CDR3 contains 15 residues. The CDR3 coding sequence is TGTGCCAGCAGTTATGGACAACAACAACGGGAGACCCAGTACTTC. Protein: CASSYGQQQRETQYF.

The chain recombines TRBV6-5 with TRBJ2-1; TRBD2 aligns across 8 bases. The length of the CDR3 is 16 residues. Losses at the gene ends were 4 bases for V and 0 bases for J; bases not matched to a gene: 5. CDR1 is MNHEY, CDR2 SVGAGI, per germline. The CDR3 region is CASSFRGGSSYNEQFF. The DNA of the CDR3 is TGTGCCAGCAGTTTCCGGGGGGGGAGCTCCTACAATGAGCAGTTCTTC.

V is TRBV5-6 and J is TRBJ2-1; D perhaps matches TRBD2 (6 bases). Germline CDR1 SGHDT, CDR2 YYEEEE. The CDR3 consists of 13 residues. Deletions cut 2 bases from V and 7 bases from J, with 10 bases between. Here the CDR3 reads CASSFYSGNEQFF. DNA of the CDR3: TGTGCCAGCAGCTTCTATAGCGGAAATGAGCAGTTCTTC.